The table lists the clone carrying this T cell receptor (beta chain) with a few counts. What it binds is unknown. This sample is part of a study of response to subunit inactivated influenza vaccine. Notes on the study in general: Each seasonal flu vaccination may recruit only limited new T cells, authors suggested.

Germline CDR1 and CDR2: MNHNS and SASEGT. The ends were cut back, 7 bases at V and 7 bases at J, with 20 bases in the middle. CDR3 length: 15 residues. TCRdb re-derived calls from the RT-PCR reads in MiXCR, one entry per CDR3 protein. This sample has around 710,000 distinct CDR3 sequences, with approximately 13% found just once. The genes are TRBV6-1 and TRBJ2-1; D might be TRBD1 or TRBD2, each matching 5 bases. The specimen comprised PBMCs from blood, sampled less than 15 days before vaccination. This TCR derives from a man aged 45-65 years who received an inactivated influenza vaccine. The CDR3 region is CASTDHGGFSNEQFF. For the CDR3, the DNA is TGTGCCAGCACCGACCATGGGGGATTTAGTAATGAGCAGTTCTTC.